The 9 T cell receptor beta chains given below trace back to one sample, sequenced in a study of Ad26.COV2.S vaccination and SARS-CoV-2 variants. The treatment is: around 19 received Ad26.COV2.S at low or high dose, single or two shots; 5 received placebo; per-sample allocation not given. Day 63 after the first vaccine or placebo injection was the time point for sampling. Only in-frame clones appear in the TCRdb table, and some are missing; sequencing was by immunoSEQ multiplex PCR. This table has about 350,000 clones, 75% to 90% appearing once. The sequences come from peripheral blood, collected in a trial of Ad26.COV2.S vaccine versus placebo. These receptors came from a person aged 18-60 years who received the Ad26.COV2.S COVID-19 vaccine or a placebo.

The CDR3 DNA reads TGCGCCAGCAGCGTATTACCGGGACAGGGAGAGACCCAGTACTTC. Its protein is CASSVLPGQGETQYF. This chain joins TRBV5-1 and TRBJ2-5; TRBD1 agrees at 9 bases. The length of the CDR3 is 15 residues. The germline gives CDR1 SGHRS, CDR2 YFSETQ. The J segment lost 4 bases and the V segment lost 4 bases, leaving 8 bases of the junction unmatched.

The rearrangement links TRBV28 to TRBJ2-1; D not resolved. CDR1 is MDHEN and CDR2 is SYDVKM in the germline V gene. V was trimmed by 6 bases and J by 0 bases, leaving 15 bases between them. The CDR3 runs 16 residues. The CDR3 sequence: CASSKLLPSSYNEQFF. As DNA, the CDR3 is TGTGCCAGCAGCAAATTACTACCGAGCTCCTACAATGAGCAGTTCTTC.

The CDR3 loop is CATSRTPDNQPQHF. CDR3 nucleotides: TGTGCCACCAGCAGAACCCCCGACAATCAGCCCCAGCATTTT. The chain carries TRBV15 and TRBJ1-5; D is uncertain. In germline, CDR1 is LNHNV, CDR2 YYDKDF (reference sequence). The CDR3 runs 14 residues. V was cut by 2 bases and J by 3 bases, with 8 bases left in between.

This chain joins TRBV2 and TRBJ2-3; the D gene is possibly TRBD1 (7 bases). The CDR3 sequence is 16 residues long. V was pared by 5 bases and J by 3 bases, with 18 bases between. Germline V gene sequence: CDR1 SNHLY, CDR2 FYNNEI. CDR3 region: CASSRGDSGSTDTQYF. The CDR3 nucleotides are TGTGCCAGCAGTAGGGGGGACAGCGGATCGACAGATACGCAGTATTTT. The full variable domain, in which reference TRBV2 and TRBJ2-3 provide the parts outside the CDR3, is EPEVTQTPSHQVTQMGQEVILRCVPISNHLYFYWYRQILGQKVEFLVSFYNNEISEKSEIFDDQFSVERPDGSNFTLKIRSTKLEDSAMYFCASSRGDSGSTDTQYFGPGTRLTVL.

The CDR3 nucleotides read TGTGCCAGCAGCCAAGAAGGGAGCCGGGAAGCCCCAGATACGCAGTATTTT. Encoded protein: CASSQEGSREAPDTQYF. The chain links TRBV4-2 to TRBJ2-3; D is possibly TRBD2 (5 bases). The germline gives CDR1 LGHNA, CDR2 YNFKEQ. V was shortened by 0 bases and J by 4 bases, with 17 bases between the two germline ends. CDR3 size: 17 residues.

This clone was found once. The germline gene is not matched at one end of the junction; a read error may be the cause. The chain links TRBV27 to TRBJ1-1; TRBD1 is a possible D gene (5 bases). The V gene's germline CDR1 is MNHEY and CDR2 SMNVEV (reference sequence). The CDR3 is 13 residues long. The CDR3 DNA follows: TGTGCCAGCAGTTTCGCAGGGCCCACTGAAACTTTCTTT. Translation: CASSFAGPTETFF.

Points on this clone: This sample includes further DNA sequences coding for the same CDR3. The chain is built from TRBV12-3 or TRBV12-4 and TRBJ2-3; D gene uncertain. This CDR3 spans 13 amino acids. V gave up 5 bases and J gave up 0 bases, with 6 bases separating them. The CDR3 bases are TGTGCCAGCAGTCTCGTTAGCACAGATACGCAGTATTTT. Protein: CASSLVSTDTQYF.

The CDR3 DNA reads TGTGCCAGCAGACCCGGTCGACCTGAAGCTTTCTTT. Residues: CASRPGRPEAFF. This sequence joins TRBV2 and TRBJ1-1; D ambiguous. This CDR3 region has 12 residues. CDR1 is SNHLY, CDR2 FYNNEI, per germline. Trimming cost V 6 bases and J 6 bases, with 11 bases left between them.

The chain employs TRBV2 and TRBJ2-1; D might be TRBD1 or TRBD2, each matching 5 bases. The CDR3 is 11 amino acids. CDR1 is SNHLY and CDR2 is FYNNEI in the germline V gene. V was pared by 4 bases and J by 12 bases, with 10 bases between. CDR3 amino acids: CASSVGVRQFF. The CDR3 bases are TGTGCCAGCAGTGTGGGGGTTAGGCAGTTCTTC.